Following are 17 T cell receptor beta chains from one sample sequenced in a study of tumor-infiltrating lymphocytes in primary liver carcinoma. TCR beta cDNA was made from 400 to 500 ng total RNA with a constant-region primer. ARM-PCR, slightly modified, supplied the TCR beta libraries through three nested multiplex PCR rounds. TRBV1-TRBV30 forward and Cbeta reverse primers drove the first two roughly 10-cycle rounds. Using its own MiXCR run on the multiplex PCR reads, TCRdb lists one record per CDR3 protein. The data show about 30,000 distinct CDR3 sequences, with roughly 70% seen just once and roughly 29% held by the top ten. Between roughly 20 and 30 mg of unsorted bulk tissue served as the source from which RNA and DNA were co-extracted. Sequencing used liver tumor tissue from sampling region 3. As for subset: tumor region T3, left-lateral pole. The receptors were gathered from a woman in her 30s with primary liver carcinoma and hepatitis B virus infection.

Turning to this clonotype: A single base separates this from a much larger clone, so it may be a read error. V gene TRBV11-2 combines with J gene TRBJ1-2; D remains unclear. The CDR3 runs to 15 residues. The germline V gene encodes CDR1 SGHAT and CDR2 FQNNGV. CDR3 sequence (DNA): TGTGCCAACAGCTTAGGCGCAGGACTCAACTATGGCTACACCTTC. This sequence encodes CANSLGAGLNYGYTF.

In regard to this clonotype: The junction departs from germline at one end; a sequencing error may be responsible. The genes are TRBV11-2 and TRBJ2-5; 8 positions agree with TRBD1. From germline, CDR1 is SGHAT and CDR2 FQNNGV. The CDR3 sequence is 16 residues long. The CDR3 DNA reads as TGTGCCAGCAGCACAAGATCAGGGGGCGCGAGAGAGACCCTGTACTTC. This codes for CASSTRSGGARETLYF.

Details on this clonotype: The junction departs from the called germline gene at one end, perhaps through a read error. The chain links TRBV6-2 or TRBV6-3 to TRBJ1-5; weak D call: TRBD1 (5 bases). CDR3 length: 13 residues. The germline gives CDR1 MNHEY, CDR2 SVGEGT. CDR3 region: CVSSHRDDQPQHF. CDR3 bases: TGTGTCAGCAGTCACCGGGACGATCAGCCCCAGCATTTT.

Details on this clonotype: At one end, the junction sequence differs from germline, possibly due to a read error. The V and J genes are TRBV7-9 and TRBJ2-1; TRBD2 matches 8 bases. The CDR3 consists of 14 residues. Germline CDR1 and CDR2: SEHNR and FQNEAQ (reference sequence). The CDR3 sequence: CAISAAGGYNEQFF. As DNA, the CDR3 is TGTGCCATCAGCGCCGCGGGGGGTTACAATGAGCAGTTCTTC.

The chain links TRBV7-9 to TRBJ2-2, with D maybe TRBD2 (5 bases). Germline V gene lookup returns CDR1 SEHNR and CDR2 FQNEAQ (reference sequence). The V end lost 1 base, the J end lost 6 bases, and 9 bases lay between the germline ends. The length of the CDR3 is 14 residues. This CDR3 is CASSLVAPPGELFF. The CDR3 coding sequence is TGTGCCAGCAGCTTAGTAGCGCCCCCCGGGGAGCTGTTTTTT.

A word on this clonotype: This may be a read error: a much more frequent sequence differs by one nucleotide. The V and J genes are TRBV11-2 and TRBJ2-3; D not certain. Looked up from germline, CDR1 is SGHAT and CDR2 is FQNNGV. The CDR3 consists of 15 residues. The CDR3 sequence: CASCLDITNADTQYF. The CDR3 nucleotides read TGTGCCAGCTGCTTAGATATAACGAACGCAGATACGCAGTATTTT.

A few counts support this clonotype. Germline is not matched at one junction end, which may reflect a read error. The chain recombines TRBV4-2 with TRBJ1-1, with 8 bases fitting TRBD1. The CDR3 consists of 14 residues. Germline assignment: CDR1 LGHNA and CDR2 YNFKEQ. The CDR3 spells CASSQAGGRDEASF. The CDR3 DNA follows: TGTGCCAGCAGCCAAGCAGGGGGCCGTGATGAAGCTTCCTTT.

This clonotype has only a few counts. The limits of the CDR3 on the DNA are not certain, so only TCRdb's listed CDR3 is given. The chain links TRBV6-5 to TRBJ1-3. The CDR3 is 12 residues long, counting both termini. Germline V gene data show CDR1 as MNHEY and CDR2 as SVGAGI. The CDR3 sequence: CAGVGPGNTICF.

In regard to this clonotype: The junction shows a germline mismatch at one end, possibly a read error. The chain employs TRBV4-1 and TRBJ2-1; TRBD2 aligns across 10 bases. Germline-derived CDR1 and CDR2 are MGHRA and YSYEKL. This CDR3 is 18 amino acids long. This chain's CDR3 is CASSQGTTSGIVYNEQFF. In nucleotides, the CDR3 is TGCGCCAGCAGCCAAGGCACTACTAGCGGGATAGTATACAATGAACAGTTCTTC.

This clonotype was seen just once. The chain couples TRBV29-1 to TRBJ2-1; D is possibly TRBD2 (6 bases). V was cut by 6 bases and J by 9 bases, with 18 bases left in between. Germline-derived CDR1 and CDR2 are SQVTM and ANQGSEA. CDR3 length: 13 residues. CDR3 nucleotides: TGCAGCGTGGAGGGACTGGCCGTGATTGAGCAGTTCTTC. Translation gives CSVEGLAVIEQFF.

For this clonotype: One junction end does not reproduce the germline sequence, and a read error may be involved. The chain links TRBV11-2 to TRBJ2-1; 11 bases are shared with TRBD1. This CDR3 spans 20 amino acids. Per germline, CDR1 SGHAT and CDR2 FQNNGV. The CDR3 nucleotides read TGTGCCAGCAGCTCCAACCGGGACAGGGGGACCCAGGTCTCCTACAATGAGCAGTTTTTC. Encoded protein: CASSSNRDRGTQVSYNEQFF.

With regard to this clonotype: This sequence may be a read error, since a much larger clone differs from it by one base. The chain links TRBV7-8 to TRBJ2-7, with D perhaps matching TRBD2 (5 bases). Germline V lookup: CDR1 SGHVS, CDR2 FQNEAQ. V was shortened by 1 base and J by 5 bases, with 18 bases between the two germline ends. The CDR3 is 16 residues long. CDR3 sequence reads: CASSLGRGSGSHEQYF. Here the CDR3 DNA reads TGTGCCAGCAGCTTAGGACGGGGATCGGGGAGCCACGAGCAGTACTTC. Using reference TRBV7-8 and TRBJ2-7 for the parts outside the CDR3, the full variable domain is GAGVSQSPRYKVAKRGQDVALRCDPISGHVSLFWYQQALGQGPEFLTYFQNEAQLDKSGLPSDRFFAERPEGSVSTLKIQRTQQEDSAVYLCASSLGRGSGSHEQYFGPGTRLTVT.

As to this clonotype: The CDR3 does not end in the conserved phenylalanine or tryptophan, so this is likely a read error. The DNA is omitted, as the CDR3 cannot be located on it reliably, and the CDR3 follows TCRdb's listing. The chain links TRBV12-5 to TRBJ2-1; the table's D call, TRBD2, was not checked against the DNA. With termini counted, the CDR3 has 15 amino acids. Germline V gives CDR1 LGHNT, CDR2 FRNRAP. The CDR3 spells CTSGTGTTLMDEQFL.

This clonotype was counted at least ten times. Since the CDR3 does not end with the conserved phenylalanine or tryptophan, this likely comes from a read error. This chain connects TRBV11-2 to TRBJ1-1; D gene uncertain. V was trimmed by 2 bases and J by 0 bases, leaving 7 bases between them. Germline V gene data show CDR1 as SGHAT and CDR2 as FQNNGV. This CDR3 is 14 amino acids long. The CDR3 DNA is TGTGCCAGCAGCTTACTTGGGGTGAACACTGAAGCTTTCCTT. It is translated as CASSLLGVNTEAFL.

Note on this clonotype: A read error may explain this, as a much larger clone is one base away. This rearrangement joins TRBV11-2 to TRBJ2-3; 7 bases agree with TRBD2. V shed 5 bases, J shed 5 bases, and the junction held 16 bases outside the gene matches. The CDR3 is 17 residues long. Germline lookup yields CDR1 SGHAT and CDR2 FQNNGV. Written as DNA, the CDR3 is TGTGCCAGCAGCACGAATCGCGGGAGCTTGTTAGGAGATACGCAGTATTTT. It encodes CASSTNRGSLLGDTQYF.

As regards this clonotype: At one end, the junction sequence differs from germline, possibly due to a read error. This chain connects TRBV11-2 to TRBJ2-1; D may match TRBD1 or TRBD2 (6 bases each). Per the germline V gene, CDR1 is SGHAT and CDR2 is FQNNGV. The CDR3 has 15 amino acids. CDR3 nucleotides: TGTGCCAGGAGCTTAAGGGGGACTTCCACCAATATGCAGTTCTTC. It translates to CARSLRGTSTNMQFF.

Comment on this clonotype: A read error may be the cause here, since a much bigger clone is one base away. The chain couples TRBV11-3 to TRBJ2-1; D tentatively fits TRBD1 or TRBD2 (6 bases each). The CDR3 consists of 13 residues. Germline lookup yields CDR1 SGHNT and CDR2 YENEEA. The CDR3 DNA reads as TGCGCCGGCAGTGCCGGGGGCTACGATGAGCAGTTCTTC. Residues: CAGSAGGYDEQFF.